The rows below give T cell receptor beta chains drawn from one sample of a study of T cell responses to AZD1222 COVID-19 vaccine. TCRdb's copy holds only in-frame clones and misses some; the assay was immunoSEQ multiplex PCR. The repertoire holds 100,000 or so clones, with 70% to 90% as singletons. This specimen consisted of peripheral blood, obtained on day 0 of AZD1222 vaccination. The receptor set was obtained from an adult in good health. Both conserved end residues are part of each CDR3. Each record gives: D gene, V gene, J gene, clone size, CDR3 protein, CDR3 DNA. The D gene is left open where the match is weak. The size entry is marked missing in some rows and otherwise reads once, few, many or a size class.

.	TRBV5-4	TRBJ1-2	.	CASSLDHPGEGNYGYTF	TGTGCCAGCAGCTTGGATCACCCCGGCGAGGGGAACTATGGCTACACCTTC
TRBD1	TRBV19	TRBJ2-7	.	CASSRDRGVEQYF	TGTGCCAGTAGTAGGGACAGGGGCGTCGAGCAGTACTTC
TRBD2	TRBV27	TRBJ2-1	.	CASSLRTSRSSYNEQFF	TGTGCCAGCAGTCTCCGGACTAGCAGGAGCTCCTACAATGAGCAGTTCTTC
.	TRBV4-1	TRBJ1-1	.	CASSQDRADTEAFF	TGCGCCAGCAGCCAAGATAGGGCAGACACTGAAGCTTTCTTT
.	TRBV11-1	TRBJ2-3	.	CASSLVRYMGTDTQYF	TGTGCCAGCAGCTTAGTACGGTACATGGGGACAGATACGCAGTATTTT
.	TRBV3-1/TRBV3-2	TRBJ1-6	.	CASSQGSPGPDGPPLHF	TGTGCCAGCAGCCAAGGATCCCCAGGGCCAGACGGGCCACCCCTCCACTTT
.	TRBV23-1	TRBJ1-6	.	CASSHLGLRSRGYNSPLHF	TGCGCCAGCAGTCATTTAGGCTTGCGGAGCCGTGGGTATAATTCACCCCTCCACTTT
.	TRBV5-1	TRBJ2-1	.	CASSLVGDYYNEQFF	TGCGCCAGCAGCTTGGTGGGGGATTACTACAATGAGCAGTTCTTC
.	TRBV6-1	TRBJ2-1	few	CASSESGLISYNEQFF	TGTGCCAGCAGTGAATCCGGGCTTATAAGTTACAATGAGCAGTTCTTC
TRBD2	TRBV6-1	TRBJ2-7	.	CASSEAVAGGEQYF	TGTGCCAGCAGTGAAGCGGTAGCGGGGGGCGAGCAGTACTTC
TRBD2	TRBV10-1	TRBJ2-1	.	CASSPGLAGINEQFF	TGCGCCAGCAGTCCGGGACTAGCGGGAATCAATGAGCAGTTCTTC
.	TRBV5-1	TRBJ2-2	.	CASSLNTGNTGELFF	TGCGCCAGCAGCTTGAACACAGGGAACACCGGGGAGCTGTTTTTT
TRBD2	TRBV5-6	TRBJ2-1	.	CASSPAGGLVEQFF	TGTGCCAGCAGCCCAGCGGGGGGCCTCGTGGAGCAGTTCTTC
.	TRBV19	TRBJ2-1	.	CASSMGEGAHEQFF	TGTGCCAGTAGTATGGGGGAAGGGGCCCATGAGCAGTTCTTC
.	TRBV3-1/TRBV3-2	TRBJ2-1	.	CASSQDWSYQRFF	TGTGCCAGCAGCCAAGATTGGTCATATCAGCGGTTCTTC
.	TRBV28	TRBJ2-7	.	CATVSGGDNSYEQYF	TGTGCCACAGTGTCAGGGGGGGACAACTCCTACGAGCAGTACTTC
.	TRBV28	TRBJ2-7	.	CASSVEGNYEQYF	TGTGCCAGCAGCGTCGAGGGGAACTACGAGCAGTACTTC
.	TRBV5-1	TRBJ2-7	once	CASSLGDYEQYF	TGCGCCAGCAGCTTGGGGGACTACGAGCAGTACTTC
TRBD1	TRBV19	TRBJ1-1	once	CASRDRATEAFF	TGTGCCAGTAGGGACAGGGCCACTGAAGCTTTCTTT
TRBD1	TRBV28	TRBJ1-4	.	CASRPSTGPNEKLFF	TGTGCCAGCAGACCTTCGACAGGGCCTAATGAAAAACTGTTTTTT
.	TRBV18	TRBJ1-4	.	CASSQKHGETNEKLFF	TGTGCCAGCTCACAGAAACACGGAGAAACAAATGAAAAACTGTTTTTT
TRBD2	TRBV29-1	TRBJ2-3	.	CSVAISGGRKGSTDTQYF	TGCAGCGTGGCGATTTCCGGGGGGAGGAAGGGGAGCACAGATACGCAGTATTTT
.	TRBV5-1	TRBJ1-5	.	CASSLGGGSNQPQHF	TGCGCCAGCAGCTTGGGTGGGGGTAGCAATCAGCCCCAGCATTTT
.	TRBV25-1	TRBJ2-1	.	CASSEYKSLSSTNEQFF	TGTGCCAGCAGTGAATATAAAAGCCTGTCCTCAACCAATGAGCAGTTCTTC
TRBD1	TRBV9	TRBJ1-3	.	CASSAGGGNTIYF	TGTGCCAGCAGCGCAGGGGGTGGAAACACCATATATTTT
TRBD1	TRBV9	TRBJ2-7	.	CASSVGQGVGEQYF	TGTGCCAGCAGCGTAGGGCAGGGGGTGGGCGAGCAGTACTTC
.	TRBV30	TRBJ2-7	.	CACNSPGVDEQYF	TGTGCCTGCAACTCACCGGGAGTGGACGAGCAGTACTTC
.	TRBV5-6	TRBJ1-1	once	CASSFVGNTEAFF	TGTGCCAGCAGCTTTGTTGGAAACACTGAAGCTTTCTTT
.	TRBV5-1	TRBJ2-5	.	CASSLAGVSGETQYF	TGCGCCAGCAGCTTGGCAGGGGTTTCGGGAGAGACCCAGTACTTC
TRBD1	TRBV14	TRBJ2-6	.	CASSRGFRVGQGISGANVLTF	TGTGCCAGCAGCCGGGGCTTTCGCGTGGGACAGGGTATTTCTGGGGCCAACGTCCTGACTTTC
.	TRBV10-3	TRBJ2-1	.	CAISRDMGRDYNEQFF	TGTGCCATCAGTAGAGATATGGGACGGGACTACAATGAGCAGTTCTTC
.	TRBV5-1	TRBJ1-1	.	CASSSPGASEAFF	TGCGCCAGCAGCTCGCCAGGCGCCTCTGAAGCTTTCTTT
.	TRBV15	TRBJ2-1	.	CATSRGGYNEQFF	TGTGCCACCAGCCGGGGCGGCTACAATGAGCAGTTCTTC
.	TRBV5-1	TRBJ1-4	once	CASSKQGATNEKLFF	TGCGCCAGCAGCAAACAGGGCGCAACTAATGAAAAACTGTTTTTT
.	TRBV7-2	TRBJ1-1	.	CASSSGWGAGEAFF	TGTGCCAGCAGCTCAGGGTGGGGGGCAGGTGAAGCTTTCTTT
.	TRBV7-2	TRBJ2-5	once	CASSLYRMGQETQYF	TGTGCCAGCAGCTTATACAGGATGGGGCAAGAGACCCAGTACTTC
TRBD2	TRBV19	TRBJ2-7	.	CASRGRTSGSYEQYF	TGTGCCAGTAGGGGGAGGACTAGCGGGAGCTACGAGCAGTACTTC
.	TRBV6-5	TRBJ1-1	once	CASSSRVLGTEAFF	TGTGCCAGCAGTTCGAGGGTCTTAGGTACTGAAGCTTTCTTT
TRBD1	TRBV6-1	TRBJ2-7	.	CASSEEETGPYEQYF	TGTGCCAGCAGTGAAGAAGAGACAGGGCCCTACGAGCAGTACTTC
.	TRBV10-2	TRBJ2-7	.	CASSESTLSNEQYF	TGCGCCAGCAGTGAGTCGACCCTGTCTAACGAGCAGTACTTC
.	TRBV14	TRBJ1-3	.	CASSLQGHGNTIYF	TGTGCCAGCAGTCTACAGGGTCACGGAAACACCATATATTTT